This TCR beta chain was profiled in a study of PD-L1 blockade in urothelial cancer. Looking at the study overall: The analyses of blood took place 3 weeks (second dose) and 6 weeks after treatment start.

About this clone itself: Its specificity is unknown.

Using immunoSEQ multiplex PCR, the repertoire was profiled, and TCRdb retains in-frame clones only, with some absent. The table has approximately 91,000 clones, roughly 85% seen once. Study results and caveats: Below-median TCR clonality that was measured in pretreatment blood predicted better survival.

Time point specified: peripheral blood 6 weeks after treatment start. The input for sequencing was PBMCs, taken around atezolizumab (anti-PD-L1) treatment. The receptor was derived from a man in his 70s with urothelial cancer.

CDR3 amino acids: CASSPGAGSTEAFF. The CDR3 nucleotides read TGCGCCAGCAGCCCAGGGGCAGGGTCAACTGAAGCTTTCTTT. This chain links TRBV10-1 with TRBJ1-1; D is perhaps TRBD1 (6 bases). The CDR3 loop spans 14 amino acids. Germline lookup yields CDR1 WNHNN and CDR2 SYGVQD (reference sequence). V dropped 6 bases and J dropped 5 bases, with 16 bases sitting between them.